This TCR beta chain came from a study of shared clonotypes between healthy human individuals. Comments on this clone: Its antigen is still unknown.

The naive CD8 fraction comprised CD45RO-negative cells positively selected for CCR7 and excluded terminally differentiated effector memory CD45RA+ cells. The donors were adults (healthy and HIV-negative) with no recent acute infections or vaccinations. In the source study's methods: With immunoSEQ giving junction-only sequences and no quality scores, filtering differed. Profiling relied on immunoSEQ multiplex PCR, and the TCRdb table lists in-frame clones only, not all of them. Clone size and the V and J calls come from that table; the DNA yielded D and trimming. The data hold around 1.9 million clones, with just over 90% observed a single time. Study-level findings and limits: Clonotype sharing among donors was expected to depend on sequencing depth.

V was clipped by 4 bases and J by 1 base, with 10 bases between them. Germline V gene data show CDR1 as ENHRY and CDR2 as SYGVKD. The CDR3 runs to 14 residues. The chain is built from TRBV10-3 and TRBJ1-1; D remains unclear. Sequencing was done on a sample of naive CD8+ T cells from PBMCs. This sequence was found in a man between 18 and 29 years old in good health. Some clones in this sample may be carry-over from other donors' samples. CDR3 sequence: CAISAQQTNTEAFF. As DNA, the CDR3 is TGTGCCATCAGTGCTCAACAGACGAACACTGAAGCTTTCTTT.